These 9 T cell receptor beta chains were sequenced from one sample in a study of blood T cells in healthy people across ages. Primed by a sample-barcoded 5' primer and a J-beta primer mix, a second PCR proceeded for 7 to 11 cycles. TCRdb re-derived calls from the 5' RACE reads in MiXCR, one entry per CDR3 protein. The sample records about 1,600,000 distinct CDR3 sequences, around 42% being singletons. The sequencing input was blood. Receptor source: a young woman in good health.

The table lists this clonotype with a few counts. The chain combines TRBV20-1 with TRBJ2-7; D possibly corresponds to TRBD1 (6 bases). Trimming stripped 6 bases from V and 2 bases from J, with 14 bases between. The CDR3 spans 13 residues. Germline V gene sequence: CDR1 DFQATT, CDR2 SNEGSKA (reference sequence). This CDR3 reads CSANPQGTYEQYF. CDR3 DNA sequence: TGCAGTGCAAACCCTCAGGGGACCTACGAGCAGTACTTC.

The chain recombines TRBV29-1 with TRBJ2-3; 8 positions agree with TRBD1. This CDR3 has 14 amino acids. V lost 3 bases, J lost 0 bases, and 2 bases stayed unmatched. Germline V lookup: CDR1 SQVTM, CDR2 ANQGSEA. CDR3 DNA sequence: TGCAGCGTTGAGACAGGGGCGAGCACAGATACGCAGTATTTT. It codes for CSVETGASTDTQYF.

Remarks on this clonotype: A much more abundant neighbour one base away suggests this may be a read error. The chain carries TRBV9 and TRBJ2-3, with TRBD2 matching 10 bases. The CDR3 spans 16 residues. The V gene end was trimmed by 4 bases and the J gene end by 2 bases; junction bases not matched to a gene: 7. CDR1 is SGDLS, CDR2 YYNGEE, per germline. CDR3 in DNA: TGTGCCAGCAGCCGAAGCGGGAGGGCGGCCACAGATACGCAGTATTTT. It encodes CASSRSGRAATDTQYF.

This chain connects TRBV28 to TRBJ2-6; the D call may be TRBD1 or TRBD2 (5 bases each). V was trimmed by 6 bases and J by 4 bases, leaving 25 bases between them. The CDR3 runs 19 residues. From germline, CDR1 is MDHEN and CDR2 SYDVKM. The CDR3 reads CASRFGAEKGISGANVLTF. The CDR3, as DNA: TGTGCCAGCAGATTCGGGGCGGAAAAGGGAATATCGGGGGCCAACGTCCTGACTTTC. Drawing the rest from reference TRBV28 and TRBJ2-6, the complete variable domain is DVKVTQSSRYLVKRTGEKVFLECVQDMDHENMFWYRQDPGLGLRLIYFSYDVKMKEKGDIPEGYSVSREKKERFSLILESASTNQTSMYLCASRFGAEKGISGANVLTFGAGSRLTVL.

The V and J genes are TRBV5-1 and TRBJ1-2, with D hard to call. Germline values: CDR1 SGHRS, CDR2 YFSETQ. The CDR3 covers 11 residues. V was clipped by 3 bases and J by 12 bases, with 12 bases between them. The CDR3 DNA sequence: TGCGCCAGCAGCTACGACGGAGGGAACACCTTC. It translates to CASSYDGGNTF.

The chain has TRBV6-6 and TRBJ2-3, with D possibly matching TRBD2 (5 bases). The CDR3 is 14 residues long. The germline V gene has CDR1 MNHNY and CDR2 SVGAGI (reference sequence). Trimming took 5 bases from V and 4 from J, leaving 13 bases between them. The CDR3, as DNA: TGTGCCAGCAGTCTTAACCGAGGGCCAGATACGCAGTATTTT. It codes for CASSLNRGPDTQYF.

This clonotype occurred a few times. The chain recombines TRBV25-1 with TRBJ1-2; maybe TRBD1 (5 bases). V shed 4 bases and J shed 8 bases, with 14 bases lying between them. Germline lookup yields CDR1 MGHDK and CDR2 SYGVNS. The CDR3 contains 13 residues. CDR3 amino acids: CASSAGAWWGYTF. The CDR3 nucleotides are TGTGCCAGCAGTGCCGGGGCCTGGTGGGGCTACACCTTC.

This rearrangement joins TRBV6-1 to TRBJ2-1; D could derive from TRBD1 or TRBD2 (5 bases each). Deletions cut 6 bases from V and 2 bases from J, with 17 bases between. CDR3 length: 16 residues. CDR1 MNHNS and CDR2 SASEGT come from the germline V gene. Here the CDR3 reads CASRGLDQGAYNEQFF. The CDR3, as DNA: TGTGCCAGCAGAGGGCTCGACCAGGGAGCCTACAATGAGCAGTTCTTC.

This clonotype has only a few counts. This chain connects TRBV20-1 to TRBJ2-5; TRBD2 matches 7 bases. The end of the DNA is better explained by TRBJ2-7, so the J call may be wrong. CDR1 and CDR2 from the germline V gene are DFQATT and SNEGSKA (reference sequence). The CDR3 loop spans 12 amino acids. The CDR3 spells CSATRLADEQYF. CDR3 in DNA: TGCAGTGCTACCCGGCTAGCGGACGAGCAGTACTTC.